The following is a T cell receptor beta chain sequence with its context. These data come from a study of blood T cell repertoires in COVID-19. In the original processing: Nucleated cell number was recorded as an estimate derived from reference gene primer amplification. Repertoires were generated with immunoSEQ multiplex PCR, while TCRdb's copy carries only in-frame clones and drops some. V and J calls and clone size are given by that table; D and trimming were obtained from the DNA. In the table there are about 130,000 clones, around four fifths of which are singletons. Germline trimming cut 6 bases from V and 2 bases from J; bases unmatched to any gene: 10. Germline lookup yields CDR1 MGHDK and CDR2 SYGVNS. The length of the CDR3 is 16 residues.

Sequences were obtained from PBMCs or T cells enriched from blood (not recorded which). This rearrangement joins TRBV25-1 to TRBJ1-3, with TRBD1 matching 7 bases. The clonotype originates from a woman in her fifties or sixties who had recovered from COVID-19. The CDR3 sequence is CASSRIGTAPGNTIYF. CDR3 sequence (DNA): TGTGCCAGCAGCCGAATCGGGACAGCCCCTGGAAACACCATATATTTT.